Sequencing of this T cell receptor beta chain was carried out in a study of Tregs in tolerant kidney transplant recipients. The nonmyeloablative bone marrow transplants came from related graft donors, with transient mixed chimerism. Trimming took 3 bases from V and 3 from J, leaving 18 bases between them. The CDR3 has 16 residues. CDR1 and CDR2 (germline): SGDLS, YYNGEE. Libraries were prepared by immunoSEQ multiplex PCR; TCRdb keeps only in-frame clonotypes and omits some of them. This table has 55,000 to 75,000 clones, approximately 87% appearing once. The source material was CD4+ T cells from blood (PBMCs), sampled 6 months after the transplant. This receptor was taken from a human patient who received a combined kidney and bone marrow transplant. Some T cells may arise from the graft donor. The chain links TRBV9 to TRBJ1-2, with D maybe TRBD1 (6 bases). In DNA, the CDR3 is TGTGCCAGCAGCGCACACAGGGACAAGGCTCACTATGGCTACACCTTC. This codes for CASSAHRDKAHYGYTF.